The TCR beta chain under discussion was sequenced for a study of response to subunit inactivated influenza vaccine. From germline, CDR1 is LGHDT and CDR2 YNNKEL (reference sequence). CDR3 length: 13 residues. V lost 1 base, J lost 3 bases, and 7 bases lay in between. This clonotype appeared a few times. MiXCR was run by TCRdb on the RT-PCR reads, yielding one entry per CDR3 protein. This table has about 540,000 distinct CDR3 sequences, approximately 24% appearing once. These same records also appear under a second study, on T cells expressing NK-cell markers. This second study says: Template switching by 5'RACE with UMIs generated the TCR beta cDNA. Sequencing of TCR beta repertoires drew on sorted CD3+CD56+NKG2C+, CD3+CD56+NKG2C- and CD3+CD56-NKG2C+ T cells. Of CD8+ T cells, 1.0-7.0% belonged to dominant NKG2C+ clonotypes in several donors. These clonotypes also led the CD3+CD56-NKG2C+ fraction in a few donors.

The chain recombines TRBV3-1 with TRBJ2-7; no clear D. The sequence derives from a man aged 45 to 65 who received an inactivated influenza vaccine. This specimen consisted of CD4+ T cells sorted from PBMCs, obtained 12 days after vaccination. The CDR3 DNA sequence: TGTGCCAGCAGCCAAGTAGGCGGCTACGAGCAGTACTTC. Translated, it gives CASSQVGGYEQYF.